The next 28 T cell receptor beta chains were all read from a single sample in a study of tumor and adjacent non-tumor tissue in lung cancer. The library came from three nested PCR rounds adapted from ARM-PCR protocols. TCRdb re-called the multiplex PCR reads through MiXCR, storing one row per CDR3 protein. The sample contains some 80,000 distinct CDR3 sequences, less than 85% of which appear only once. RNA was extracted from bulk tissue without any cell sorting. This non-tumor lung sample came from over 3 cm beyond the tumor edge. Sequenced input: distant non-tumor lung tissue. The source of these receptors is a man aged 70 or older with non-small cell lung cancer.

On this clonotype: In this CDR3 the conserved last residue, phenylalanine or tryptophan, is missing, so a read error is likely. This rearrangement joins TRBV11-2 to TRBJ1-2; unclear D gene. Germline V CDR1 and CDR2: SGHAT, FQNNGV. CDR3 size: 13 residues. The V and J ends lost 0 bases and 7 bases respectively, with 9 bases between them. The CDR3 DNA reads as TGTGCCAGCAGCTTAGATAGGAGGCGTGGCTACACCTAC. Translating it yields CASSLDRRRGYTY.

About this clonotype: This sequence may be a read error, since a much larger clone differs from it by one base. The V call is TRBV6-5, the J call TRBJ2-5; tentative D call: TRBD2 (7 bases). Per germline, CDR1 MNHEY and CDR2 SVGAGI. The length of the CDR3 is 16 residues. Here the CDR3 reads CANSYWLGGGQETQYF. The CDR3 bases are TGTGCCAACAGTTACTGGTTGGGAGGGGGTCAAGAGACCCAGTACTTC.

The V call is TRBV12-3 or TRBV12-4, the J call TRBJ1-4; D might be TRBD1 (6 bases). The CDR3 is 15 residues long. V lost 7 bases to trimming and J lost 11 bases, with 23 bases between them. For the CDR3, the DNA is TGTGCCAGCACCACCCAACAGGGTTTAAATGGGAAACTGTTTTTT. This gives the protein CASTTQQGLNGKLFF.

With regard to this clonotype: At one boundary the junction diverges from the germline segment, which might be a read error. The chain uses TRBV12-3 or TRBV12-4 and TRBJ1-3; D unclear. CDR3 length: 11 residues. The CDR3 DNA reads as TGTGCCAGCAGATGGCGGAACATCATATATTTC. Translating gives CASRWRNIIYF.

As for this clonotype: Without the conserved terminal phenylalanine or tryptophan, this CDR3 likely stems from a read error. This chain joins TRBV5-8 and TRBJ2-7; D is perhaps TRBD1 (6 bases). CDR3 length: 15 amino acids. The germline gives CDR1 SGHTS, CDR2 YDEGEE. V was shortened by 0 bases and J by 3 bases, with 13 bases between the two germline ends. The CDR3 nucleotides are TGTGCCAGCAGCTTGGCGTCCAGGGGTGGCTACGAGCAGTACTAC. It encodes CASSLASRGGYEQYY.

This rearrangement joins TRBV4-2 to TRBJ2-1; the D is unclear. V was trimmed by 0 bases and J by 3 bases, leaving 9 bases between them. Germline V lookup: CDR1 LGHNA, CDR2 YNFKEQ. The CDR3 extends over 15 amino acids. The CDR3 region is CASSQDHRVYNEQFF. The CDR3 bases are TGTGCCAGCAGCCAAGACCATAGAGTCTACAATGAGCAGTTCTTC.

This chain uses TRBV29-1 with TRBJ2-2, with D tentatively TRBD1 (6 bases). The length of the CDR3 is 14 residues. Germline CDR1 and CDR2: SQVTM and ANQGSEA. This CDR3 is CIVARQGITGELFF. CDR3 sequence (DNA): TGCATTGTTGCCAGGCAGGGGATCACCGGGGAGCTGTTTTTT.

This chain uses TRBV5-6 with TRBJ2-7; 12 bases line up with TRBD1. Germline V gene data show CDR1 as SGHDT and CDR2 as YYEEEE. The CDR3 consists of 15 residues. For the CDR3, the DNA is TGTGTCAACAGCTTGGGACAGGGGGCTAATTACGAGCAGTACTTC. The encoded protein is CVNSLGQGANYEQYF.

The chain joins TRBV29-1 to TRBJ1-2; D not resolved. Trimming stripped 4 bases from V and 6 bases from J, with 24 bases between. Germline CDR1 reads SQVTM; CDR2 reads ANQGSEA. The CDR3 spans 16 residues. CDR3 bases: TGCAGCGTTGTCCCATTTCAACCCTCGGGAGAAGATGGCTACACCTTC. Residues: CSVVPFQPSGEDGYTF. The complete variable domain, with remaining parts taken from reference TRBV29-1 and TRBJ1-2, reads SAVISQKPSRDICQRGTSLTIQCQVDSQVTMMFWYRQQPGQSLTLIATANQGSEATYESGFVIDKFPISRPNLTFSTLTVSNMSPEDSSIYLCSVVPFQPSGEDGYTFGSGTRLTVV.

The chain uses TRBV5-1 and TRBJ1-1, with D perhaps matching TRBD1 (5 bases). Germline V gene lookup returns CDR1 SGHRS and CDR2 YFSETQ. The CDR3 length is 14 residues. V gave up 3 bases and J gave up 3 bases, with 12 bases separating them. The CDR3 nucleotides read TGCGCCAGCAGCTCCGGACAACCCGACACTGAAGCTTTCTTT. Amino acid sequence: CASSSGQPDTEAFF.

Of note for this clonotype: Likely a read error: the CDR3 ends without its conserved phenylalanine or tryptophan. CDR3 in amino acids: CASSQMTGVKATQYL. The CDR3 DNA sequence: TGTGCCAGCAGCCAAATGACAGGGGTTAAAGCGACCCAGTACTTA. The rearrangement joins TRBV14 to TRBJ2-5; 8 bases match TRBD1. V was clipped by 2 bases and J by 7 bases; unmatched bases: 9. The CDR3 runs 15 residues. Germline V gives CDR1 SGHDN, CDR2 FVKESK.

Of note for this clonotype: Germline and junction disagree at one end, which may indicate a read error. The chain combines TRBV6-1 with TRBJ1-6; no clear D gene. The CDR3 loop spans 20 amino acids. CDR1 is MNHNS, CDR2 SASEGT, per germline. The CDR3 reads CASSDSSVKIGGSYSSPLHF. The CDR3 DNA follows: TGTGCCAGCAGTGACAGTTCAGTGAAAATCGGTGGCTCCTATAGTTCACCCCTCCACTTT.

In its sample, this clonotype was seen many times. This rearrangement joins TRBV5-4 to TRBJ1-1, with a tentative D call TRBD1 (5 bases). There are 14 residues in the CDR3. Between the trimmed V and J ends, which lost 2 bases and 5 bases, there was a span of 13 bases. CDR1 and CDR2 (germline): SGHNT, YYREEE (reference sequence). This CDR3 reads CASSFGRVMTEAFF. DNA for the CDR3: TGTGCCAGCAGCTTCGGCAGGGTAATGACTGAAGCTTTCTTT.

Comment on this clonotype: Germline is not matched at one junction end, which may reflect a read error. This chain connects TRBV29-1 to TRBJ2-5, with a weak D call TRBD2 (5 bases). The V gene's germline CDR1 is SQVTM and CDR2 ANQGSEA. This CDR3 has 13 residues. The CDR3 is CSVADMFQETHCF. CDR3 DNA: TGTAGCGTGGCCGACATGTTCCAAGAGACCCACTGCTTC.

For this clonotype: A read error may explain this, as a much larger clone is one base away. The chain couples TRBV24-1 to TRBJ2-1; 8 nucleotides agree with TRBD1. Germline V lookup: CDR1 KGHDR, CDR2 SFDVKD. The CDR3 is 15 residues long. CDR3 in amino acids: CTTSDLLDRGNEQFF. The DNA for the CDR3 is TGTACCACCAGTGATCTACTCGACAGGGGCAATGAGCAGTTCTTC.

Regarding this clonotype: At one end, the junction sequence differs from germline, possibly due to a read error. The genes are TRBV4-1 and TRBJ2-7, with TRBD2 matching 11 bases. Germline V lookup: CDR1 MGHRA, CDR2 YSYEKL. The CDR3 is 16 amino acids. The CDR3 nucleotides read TGCGTCAGCAGCCGAACACTAGCGGGAGAGGGGGACGAGCTGTACTTC. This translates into CVSSRTLAGEGDELYF.

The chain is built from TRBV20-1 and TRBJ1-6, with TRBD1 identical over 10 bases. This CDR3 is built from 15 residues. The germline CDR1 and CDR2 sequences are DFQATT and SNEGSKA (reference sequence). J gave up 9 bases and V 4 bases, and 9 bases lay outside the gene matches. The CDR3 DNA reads TGCAGTGCTAAGTCCGGGACAGGGGATATTTCACCCCTCCACTTT. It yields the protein CSAKSGTGDISPLHF.

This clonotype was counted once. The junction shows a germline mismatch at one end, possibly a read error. Written as DNA, the CDR3 is TGTGCCAGCAGCCAGTCGACCCTCGGTAATTCACACCTCAACTTT. It specifies CASSQSTLGNSHLNF. V is TRBV4-2 and J is TRBJ1-6; D not certain. Germline values: CDR1 LGHNA, CDR2 YNFKEQ. There are 15 residues in the CDR3.

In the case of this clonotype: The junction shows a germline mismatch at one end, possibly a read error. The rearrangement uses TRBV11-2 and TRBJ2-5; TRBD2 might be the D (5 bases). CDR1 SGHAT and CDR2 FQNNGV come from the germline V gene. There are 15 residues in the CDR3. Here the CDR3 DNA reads TGTGCCAGCGGCCCGGGGAGAGTTGGGCAAGAGACCCAGCACTTC. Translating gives CASGPGRVGQETQHF. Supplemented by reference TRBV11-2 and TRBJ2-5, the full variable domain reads EAGVAQSPRYKIIEKRQSVAFWCNPISGHATLYWYQQILGQGPKLLIQFQNNGVVDDSQLPKDRFSAERLKGVDSTLKIQPAKLEDSAVYLCASGPGRVGQETQHFGPGTRLLVL.

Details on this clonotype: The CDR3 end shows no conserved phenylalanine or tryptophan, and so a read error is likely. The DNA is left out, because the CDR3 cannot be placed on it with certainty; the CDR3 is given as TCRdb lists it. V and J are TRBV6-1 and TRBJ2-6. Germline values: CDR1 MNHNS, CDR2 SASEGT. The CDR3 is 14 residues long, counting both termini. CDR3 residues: CASNTGSGANVLIL.

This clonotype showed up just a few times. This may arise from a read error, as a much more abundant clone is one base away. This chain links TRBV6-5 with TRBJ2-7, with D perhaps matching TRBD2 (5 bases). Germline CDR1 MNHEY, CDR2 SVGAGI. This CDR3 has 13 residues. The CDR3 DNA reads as TGTGTCAGCAGTAGGACGGGAACCTACGAGCAGTACTTC. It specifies CVSSRTGTYEQYF.

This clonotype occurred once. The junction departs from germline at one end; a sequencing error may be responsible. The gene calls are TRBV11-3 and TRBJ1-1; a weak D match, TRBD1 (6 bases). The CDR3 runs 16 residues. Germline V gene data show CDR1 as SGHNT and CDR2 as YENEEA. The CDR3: CACSIPDRTLNNEAFF. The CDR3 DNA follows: TGTGCCTGCAGCATCCCGGACAGAACCCTGAACAATGAAGCTTTCTTT.

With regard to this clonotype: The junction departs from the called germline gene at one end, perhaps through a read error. CDR3 coding DNA: TGTGCCAGCAGCTTACGGGAAGTAGCCAATGAGCAATTCTTC. It translates to CASSLREVANEQFF. The V call is TRBV11-2, the J call TRBJ2-1; D possibly corresponds to TRBD2 (5 bases). The germline gives CDR1 SGHAT, CDR2 FQNNGV. CDR3 length equals 14 residues.

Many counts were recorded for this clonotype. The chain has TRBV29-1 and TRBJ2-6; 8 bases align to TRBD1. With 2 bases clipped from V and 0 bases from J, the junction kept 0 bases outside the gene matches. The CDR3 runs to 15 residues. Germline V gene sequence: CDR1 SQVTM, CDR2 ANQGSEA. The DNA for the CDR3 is TGCAGCGTTGAAACAGGGGGCTCTGGGGCCAACGTCCTGACTTTC. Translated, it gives CSVETGGSGANVLTF.

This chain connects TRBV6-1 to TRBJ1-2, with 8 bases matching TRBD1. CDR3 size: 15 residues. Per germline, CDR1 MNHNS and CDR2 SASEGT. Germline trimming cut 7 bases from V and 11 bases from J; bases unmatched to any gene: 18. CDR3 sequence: CASIARDRNGGGYTF. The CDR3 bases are TGTGCCAGCATCGCCCGGGACAGGAACGGTGGTGGTTACACCTTC.

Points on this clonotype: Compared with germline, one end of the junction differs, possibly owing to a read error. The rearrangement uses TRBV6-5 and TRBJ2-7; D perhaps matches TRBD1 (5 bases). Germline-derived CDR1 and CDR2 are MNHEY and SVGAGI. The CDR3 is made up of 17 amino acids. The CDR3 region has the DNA TGTGTCAGCAGTTACTGGCAGGGCGGATATGAGTTCTACGAACAGTACTTC. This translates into CVSSYWQGGYEFYEQYF.

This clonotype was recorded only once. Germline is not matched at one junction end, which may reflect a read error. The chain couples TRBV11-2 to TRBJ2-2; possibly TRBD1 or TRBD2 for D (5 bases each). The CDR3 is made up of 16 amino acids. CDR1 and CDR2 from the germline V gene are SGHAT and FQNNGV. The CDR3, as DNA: TGTGCCAGCAGCTTCGTGGGCATAGGGGTTGTCGGGGAGCTGTTCTTT. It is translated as CASSFVGIGVVGELFF.

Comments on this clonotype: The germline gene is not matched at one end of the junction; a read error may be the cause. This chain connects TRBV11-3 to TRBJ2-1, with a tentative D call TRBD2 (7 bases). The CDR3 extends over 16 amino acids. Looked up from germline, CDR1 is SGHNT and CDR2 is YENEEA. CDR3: CVSNLDPTGGMGEQFF. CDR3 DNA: TGTGTCAGCAACTTAGATCCCACGGGGGGCATGGGTGAGCAGTTCTTC.